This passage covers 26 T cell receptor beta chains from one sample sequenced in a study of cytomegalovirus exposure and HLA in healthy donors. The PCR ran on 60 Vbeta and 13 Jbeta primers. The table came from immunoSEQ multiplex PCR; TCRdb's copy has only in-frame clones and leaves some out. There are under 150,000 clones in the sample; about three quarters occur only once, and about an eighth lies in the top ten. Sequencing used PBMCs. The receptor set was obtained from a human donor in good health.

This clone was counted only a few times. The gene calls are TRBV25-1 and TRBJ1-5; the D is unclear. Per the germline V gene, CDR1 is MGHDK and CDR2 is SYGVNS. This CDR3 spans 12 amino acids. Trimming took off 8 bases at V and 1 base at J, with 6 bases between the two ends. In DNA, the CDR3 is TGTGCCAGCTACTGCAGCAATCAGCCCCAGCATTTT. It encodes CASYCSNQPQHF. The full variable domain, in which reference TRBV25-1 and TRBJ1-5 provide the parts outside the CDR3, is EADIYQTPRYLVIGTGKKITLECSQTMGHDKMYWYQQDPGMELHLIHYSYGVNSTEKGDLSSESTVSRIRTEHFPLTLESARPSHTSQYLCASYCSNQPQHFGDGTRLSIL.

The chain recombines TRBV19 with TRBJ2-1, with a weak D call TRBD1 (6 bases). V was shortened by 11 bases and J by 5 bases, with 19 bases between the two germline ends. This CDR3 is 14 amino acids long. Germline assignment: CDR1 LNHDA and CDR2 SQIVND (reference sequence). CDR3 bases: TGTGCCTCGAACCAGGGGACCACAAACAATGAGCAGTTCTTC. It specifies CASNQGTTNNEQFF. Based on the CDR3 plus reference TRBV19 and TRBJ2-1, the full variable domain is DGGITQSPKYLFRKEGQNVTLSCEQNLNHDAMYWYRQDPGQGLRLIYYSQIVNDFQKGDIAEGYSVSREKKESFPLTVTSAQKNPTAFYLCASNQGTTNNEQFFGPGTRLTVL.

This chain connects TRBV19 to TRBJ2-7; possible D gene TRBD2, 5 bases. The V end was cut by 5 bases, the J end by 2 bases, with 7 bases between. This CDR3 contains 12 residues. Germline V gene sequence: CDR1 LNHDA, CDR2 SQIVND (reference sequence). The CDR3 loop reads CASSPGTYEQYF. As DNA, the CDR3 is TGTGCCAGTAGTCCGGGGACCTACGAGCAGTACTTC.

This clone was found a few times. The CDR3 here is CASSSLTSGRYEQYF. The CDR3 DNA reads as TGTGCCAGCAGCTCCTTGACTAGCGGGAGGTACGAGCAGTACTTC. The V gene is TRBV7-9, the J gene TRBJ2-7; 13 bases align to TRBD2. V shed 4 bases and J 4 bases; nucleotides not matched to a gene: 4. The germline V gene encodes CDR1 SEHNR and CDR2 FQNEAQ (reference sequence). The CDR3 is made up of 15 amino acids.

Here the CDR3 DNA reads TGCGCCAGCAGCTTAGCCGGGACTAGCGTCTACAATGAGCAGTTCTTC. It yields the protein CASSLAGTSVYNEQFF. V is TRBV5-1 and J is TRBJ2-1; the match to TRBD2 covers 10 bases. The germline V gene has CDR1 SGHRS and CDR2 YFSETQ. This CDR3 spans 16 amino acids. The ends lost 2 bases at V and 3 bases at J; junction bases unmatched: 5.

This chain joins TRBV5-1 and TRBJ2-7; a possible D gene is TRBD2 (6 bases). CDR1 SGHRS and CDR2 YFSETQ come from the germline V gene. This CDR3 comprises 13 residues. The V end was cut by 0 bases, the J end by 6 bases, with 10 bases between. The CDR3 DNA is TGCGCCAGCAGCTTGGAGGAGGGGAGCGAGCAGTACTTC. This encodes CASSLEEGSEQYF.

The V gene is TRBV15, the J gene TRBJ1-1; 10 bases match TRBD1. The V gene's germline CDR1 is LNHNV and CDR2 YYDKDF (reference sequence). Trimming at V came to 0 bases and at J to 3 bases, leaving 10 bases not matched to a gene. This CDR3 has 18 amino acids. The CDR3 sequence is CATSRDLPGTGVDTEAFF. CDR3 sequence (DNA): TGTGCCACCAGCAGAGATCTCCCCGGGACAGGGGTCGACACTGAAGCTTTCTTT.

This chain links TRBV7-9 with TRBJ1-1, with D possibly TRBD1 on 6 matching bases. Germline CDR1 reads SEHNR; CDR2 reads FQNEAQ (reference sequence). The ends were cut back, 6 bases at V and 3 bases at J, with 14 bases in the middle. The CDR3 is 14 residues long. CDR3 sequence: CASRRAGAYTEAFF. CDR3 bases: TGTGCCAGCAGACGTGCAGGGGCCTACACTGAAGCTTTCTTT.

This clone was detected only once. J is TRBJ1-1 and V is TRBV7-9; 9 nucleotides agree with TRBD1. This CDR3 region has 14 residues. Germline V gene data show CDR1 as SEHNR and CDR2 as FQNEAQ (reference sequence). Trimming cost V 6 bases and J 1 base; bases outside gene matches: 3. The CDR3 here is CASSSGQGNTEAFF. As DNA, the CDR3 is TGTGCCAGCAGTTCGGGACAGGGGAACACTGAAGCTTTCTTT.

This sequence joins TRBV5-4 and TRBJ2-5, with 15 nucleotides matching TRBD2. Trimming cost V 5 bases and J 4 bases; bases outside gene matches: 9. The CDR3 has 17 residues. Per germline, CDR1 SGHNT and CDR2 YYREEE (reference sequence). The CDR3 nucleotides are TGTGCCAGCAGTCCGGGACTAGCGGGGGGTCGGGGAGAGACCCAGTACTTC. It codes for CASSPGLAGGRGETQYF. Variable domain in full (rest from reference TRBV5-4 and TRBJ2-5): ETGVTQSPTHLIKTRGQQVTLRCSSQSGHNTVSWYQQALGQGPQFIFQYYREEENGRGNFPPRFSGLQFPNYSSELNVNALELDDSALYLCASSPGLAGGRGETQYFGPGTRLLVL.

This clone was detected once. As DNA, the CDR3 is TGTGCCAGCAGCTTACCCAGGTTGGAGACCCAGTACTTC. Its translation is CASSLPRLETQYF. V gene TRBV7-2 combines with J gene TRBJ2-5, with D hard to call. The length of the CDR3 is 13 residues. Trimming stripped 2 bases from V and 5 bases from J, with 9 bases between. Germline loops: CDR1 SGHTA, CDR2 FQGNSA.

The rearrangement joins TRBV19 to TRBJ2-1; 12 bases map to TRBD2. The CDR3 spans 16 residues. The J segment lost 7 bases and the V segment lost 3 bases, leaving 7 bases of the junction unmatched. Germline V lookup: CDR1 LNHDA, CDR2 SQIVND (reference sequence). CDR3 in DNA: TGTGCCAGTAGTATGTTTGCCCTAGCGGGAGGGAATGAGCAGTTCTTC. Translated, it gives CASSMFALAGGNEQFF.

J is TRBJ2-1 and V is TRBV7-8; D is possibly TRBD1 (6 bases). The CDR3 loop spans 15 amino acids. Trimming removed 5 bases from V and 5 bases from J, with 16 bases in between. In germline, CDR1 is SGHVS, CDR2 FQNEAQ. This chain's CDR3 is CASSIHRDPHNEQFF. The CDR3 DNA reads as TGTGCCAGCAGCATCCACAGGGACCCCCACAATGAGCAGTTCTTC.

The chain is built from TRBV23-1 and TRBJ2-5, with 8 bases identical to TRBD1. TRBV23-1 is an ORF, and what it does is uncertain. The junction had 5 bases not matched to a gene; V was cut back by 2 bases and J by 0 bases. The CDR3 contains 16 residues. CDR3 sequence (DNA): TGCGCCAGCAGTCAACCGAGACAGGGGCACCAAGAGACCCAGTACTTC. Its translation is CASSQPRQGHQETQYF.

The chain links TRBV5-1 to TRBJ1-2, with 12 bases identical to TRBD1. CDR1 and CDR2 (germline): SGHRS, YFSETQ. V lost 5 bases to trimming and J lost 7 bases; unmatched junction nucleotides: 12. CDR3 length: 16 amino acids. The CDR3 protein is CASRAGTGGAGPGYTF. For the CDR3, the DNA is TGCGCCAGCAGGGCCGGGACAGGGGGCGCGGGGCCTGGCTACACCTTC.

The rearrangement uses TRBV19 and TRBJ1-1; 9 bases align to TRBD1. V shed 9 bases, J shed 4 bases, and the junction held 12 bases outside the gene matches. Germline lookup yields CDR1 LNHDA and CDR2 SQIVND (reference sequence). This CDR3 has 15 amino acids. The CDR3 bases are TGTGCCAGCCGAACGGGGACAGGGTTGAGCACTGAAGCTTTCTTT. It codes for CASRTGTGLSTEAFF.

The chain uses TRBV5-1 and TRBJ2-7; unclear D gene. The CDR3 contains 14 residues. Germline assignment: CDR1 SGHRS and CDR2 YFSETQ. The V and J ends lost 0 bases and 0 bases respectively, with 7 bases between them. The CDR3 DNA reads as TGCGCCAGCAGCTTGGCCTCCCGCTCCTACGAGCAGTACTTC. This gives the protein CASSLASRSYEQYF.

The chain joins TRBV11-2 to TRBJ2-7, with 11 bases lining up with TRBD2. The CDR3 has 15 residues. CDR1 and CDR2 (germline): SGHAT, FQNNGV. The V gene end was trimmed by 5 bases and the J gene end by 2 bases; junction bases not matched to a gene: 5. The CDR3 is CASSVVAGGPYEQYF. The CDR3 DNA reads TGTGCCAGCAGCGTAGTAGCGGGAGGGCCCTACGAGCAGTACTTC. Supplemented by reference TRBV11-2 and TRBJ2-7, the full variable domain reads EAGVAQSPRYKIIEKRQSVAFWCNPISGHATLYWYQQILGQGPKLLIQFQNNGVVDDSQLPKDRFSAERLKGVDSTLKIQPAKLEDSAVYLCASSVVAGGPYEQYFGPGTRLTVT.

In DNA, the CDR3 is TGTGCCAGCAGCAATATGGGGGGCTCCTACGAGCAGTACTTC. Protein product: CASSNMGGSYEQYF. The chain couples TRBV7-9 to TRBJ2-7, with D tentatively TRBD2 (6 bases). The V end was cut by 5 bases, the J end by 0 bases, with 11 bases between. Per germline, CDR1 SEHNR and CDR2 FQNEAQ (reference sequence). The CDR3 spans 14 residues.

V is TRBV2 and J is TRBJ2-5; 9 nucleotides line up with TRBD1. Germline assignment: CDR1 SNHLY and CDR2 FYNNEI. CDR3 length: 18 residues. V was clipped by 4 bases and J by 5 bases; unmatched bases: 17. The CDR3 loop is CASSGGQGRTLARETQYF. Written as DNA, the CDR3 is TGTGCCAGCAGTGGGGGACAGGGTAGAACCCTAGCCAGGGAGACCCAGTACTTC.

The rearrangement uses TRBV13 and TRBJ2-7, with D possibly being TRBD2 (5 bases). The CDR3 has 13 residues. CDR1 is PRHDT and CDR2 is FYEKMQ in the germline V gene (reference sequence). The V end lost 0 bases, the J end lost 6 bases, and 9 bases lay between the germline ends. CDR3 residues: CASSLGRVAEQYF. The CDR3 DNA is TGTGCCAGCAGCTTAGGGCGGGTCGCCGAGCAGTACTTC.

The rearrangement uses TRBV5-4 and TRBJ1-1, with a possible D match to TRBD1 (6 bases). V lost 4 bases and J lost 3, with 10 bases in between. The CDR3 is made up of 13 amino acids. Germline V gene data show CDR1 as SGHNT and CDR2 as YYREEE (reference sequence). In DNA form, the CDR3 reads TGTGCCAGCAGCGGGGGACAATACACTGAAGCTTTCTTT. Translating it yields CASSGGQYTEAFF. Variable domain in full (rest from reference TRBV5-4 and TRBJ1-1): ETGVTQSPTHLIKTRGQQVTLRCSSQSGHNTVSWYQQALGQGPQFIFQYYREEENGRGNFPPRFSGLQFPNYSSELNVNALELDDSALYLCASSGGQYTEAFFGQGTRLTVV.

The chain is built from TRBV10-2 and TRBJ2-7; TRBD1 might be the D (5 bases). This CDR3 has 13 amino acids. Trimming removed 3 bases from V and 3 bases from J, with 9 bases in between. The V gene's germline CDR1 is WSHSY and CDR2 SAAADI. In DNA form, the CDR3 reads TGCGCCAGCAGTGATCCAGGGAACTACGAGCAGTACTTC. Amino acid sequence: CASSDPGNYEQYF.

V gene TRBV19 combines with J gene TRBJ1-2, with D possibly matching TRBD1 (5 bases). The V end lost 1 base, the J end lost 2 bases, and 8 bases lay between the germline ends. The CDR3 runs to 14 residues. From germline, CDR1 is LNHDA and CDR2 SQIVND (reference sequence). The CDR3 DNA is TGTGCCAGTAGTATAGTAGGGGCGAACTATGGCTACACCTTC. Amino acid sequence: CASSIVGANYGYTF.

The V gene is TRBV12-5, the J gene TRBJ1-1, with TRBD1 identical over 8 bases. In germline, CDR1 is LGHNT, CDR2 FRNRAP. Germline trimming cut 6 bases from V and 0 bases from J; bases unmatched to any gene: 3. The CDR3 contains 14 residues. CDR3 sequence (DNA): TGTGCTAGTGGGCCAGGGGGCTTGAACACTGAAGCTTTCTTT. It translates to CASGPGGLNTEAFF.

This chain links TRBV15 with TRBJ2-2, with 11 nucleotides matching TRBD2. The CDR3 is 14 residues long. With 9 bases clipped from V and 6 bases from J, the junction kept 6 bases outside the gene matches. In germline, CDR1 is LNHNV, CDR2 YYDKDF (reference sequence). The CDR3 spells CATELAGEPGELFF. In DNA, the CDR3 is TGTGCCACAGAACTAGCGGGAGAACCCGGGGAGCTGTTTTTT.